Below, 28 T cell receptor beta chains from the same sample are listed, as sequenced in a study of PD-L1 blockade in urothelial cancer. Sequencing used immunoSEQ multiplex PCR; TCRdb keeps in-frame clones, though not all of them. The table includes about 39,000 clones, roughly 91% detected once. The material was PBMCs, obtained around atezolizumab (anti-PD-L1) treatment. The receptor set was obtained from a man in his sixties with urothelial cancer.

This clone was seen a few times. This chain joins TRBV7-9 and TRBJ2-3, with D possibly being TRBD2 (5 bases). The CDR3 contains 15 residues. The germline V gene encodes CDR1 SEHNR and CDR2 FQNEAQ (reference sequence). Deletions cut 1 base from V and 5 bases from J, with 13 bases between. CDR3 loop: CASSLVELAGDTQYF. DNA of the CDR3: TGTGCCAGCAGCTTAGTTGAGCTAGCCGGAGATACGCAGTATTTT.

This clone was seen just once. This chain connects TRBV7-3 to TRBJ2-1; 8 nucleotides agree with TRBD1. In germline, CDR1 is SGHTA, CDR2 FQGTGA. The CDR3 covers 15 residues. The trim removed 2 bases at V and 7 bases at J, leaving 7 bases unmatched. The CDR3 region is CASSLGQGLGNEQFF. CDR3 coding DNA: TGTGCCAGCAGCTTAGGACAGGGTCTAGGAAATGAGCAGTTCTTC.

The V call is TRBV29-1, the J call TRBJ2-1, with D possibly TRBD1 on 5 matching bases. Germline values: CDR1 SQVTM, CDR2 ANQGSEA. This CDR3 region has 14 residues. The germline V and J ends were trimmed by 7 bases and 9 bases, with 22 bases remaining between them. Here the CDR3 reads CSAGVRVAPSEQFF. For the CDR3, the DNA is TGCAGCGCTGGGGTCAGGGTGGCCCCCAGTGAGCAGTTCTTC.

The chain uses TRBV7-2 and TRBJ2-1; 9 nucleotides align to TRBD1. Per the germline V gene, CDR1 is SGHTA and CDR2 is FQGNSA. V shed 5 bases, J shed 9 bases, and the junction held 14 bases outside the gene matches. The CDR3 consists of 16 residues. The CDR3: CASSGRGQGYPSEQFF. The DNA for the CDR3 is TGTGCCAGCAGCGGGCGGGGACAGGGCTACCCTAGTGAGCAGTTCTTC.

This chain connects TRBV7-3 to TRBJ2-3, with TRBD2 matching over 11 bases. V shed 5 bases and J 4 bases; nucleotides not matched to a gene: 5. The CDR3 runs to 15 residues. Germline CDR1 and CDR2: SGHTA and FQGTGA. CDR3 residues: CASSPTGLAADTQYF. CDR3 nucleotide sequence: TGTGCCAGCAGCCCCACGGGACTAGCGGCAGATACGCAGTATTTT.

This chain connects TRBV28 to TRBJ1-3, with 7 bases aligning to TRBD1. The V gene's germline CDR1 is MDHEN and CDR2 SYDVKM. With V trimmed by 4 bases and J by 3 bases, 3 bases remained unmatched. The CDR3 extends over 14 amino acids. CDR3 sequence: CASSSGQLGNTIYF. CDR3 DNA: TGTGCCAGCAGTTCGGGACAGCTTGGAAACACCATATATTTT.

J is TRBJ1-3 and V is TRBV4-1, with 10 nucleotides matching TRBD1. This CDR3 comprises 15 residues. Trimming at V came to 5 bases and at J to 4 bases, leaving 5 bases not matched to a gene. Germline CDR1 and CDR2: MGHRA and YSYEKL. CDR3 protein: CASSLDRGRGNTIYF. DNA for the CDR3: TGCGCCAGCAGCTTGGACAGGGGGAGAGGAAACACCATATATTTT.

This clone showed up just a few times. V is TRBV15 and J is TRBJ2-2; D gene uncertain. Trimming removed 0 bases from V and 5 bases from J, with 13 bases in between. Germline loops: CDR1 LNHNV, CDR2 YYDKDF (reference sequence). The CDR3 has 16 amino acids. CDR3: CATSRDPGEETGELFF. The CDR3 DNA sequence: TGTGCCACCAGCAGAGATCCTGGAGAAGAAACCGGGGAGCTGTTTTTT.

V is TRBV7-9 and J is TRBJ1-2; no reliable D call. This CDR3 region has 15 residues. The ends were cut back, 5 bases at V and 7 bases at J, with 20 bases in the middle. Germline assignment: CDR1 SEHNR and CDR2 FQNEAQ (reference sequence). In DNA form, the CDR3 reads TGTGCCAGCAGCCTCTTCCTCGGGGAGTTGGGTGGCTACACCTTC. Translation gives CASSLFLGELGGYTF.

The chain couples TRBV5-1 to TRBJ2-2; perhaps TRBD1 as D (7 bases). Trimming left V 4 bases short and J 4 bases short, with 14 bases between. Looked up from germline, CDR1 is SGHRS and CDR2 is YFSETQ. This CDR3 has 15 residues. The CDR3: CASSPGAGGTGELFF. DNA for the CDR3: TGCGCCAGCAGCCCGGGGGCAGGGGGCACCGGGGAGCTGTTTTTT.

The chain joins TRBV9 to TRBJ2-2; 13 bases are a match to TRBD2. CDR3 length: 15 amino acids. V dropped 3 bases and J dropped 4; count of bases not matched to a gene: 0. Germline V CDR1 and CDR2: SGDLS, YYNGEE. In nucleotides, the CDR3 is TGTGCCAGCAGCGGGACTAGCGGGAGCACCGGGGAGCTGTTTTTT. It yields the protein CASSGTSGSTGELFF.

The rearrangement joins TRBV7-6 to TRBJ1-5, with TRBD1 matching 10 bases. The CDR3 runs to 15 residues. Per the germline V gene, CDR1 is SGHVS and CDR2 is FNYEAQ. Unmatched junction bases numbered 4, after V lost 5 bases and J lost 3 bases. The CDR3 reads CASSDGTGVNQPQHF. The CDR3 nucleotides are TGTGCCAGCAGCGATGGGACAGGGGTCAATCAGCCCCAGCATTTT.

The chain links TRBV2 to TRBJ2-7, with 9 positions matching TRBD1. The CDR3 is made up of 13 amino acids. V gave up 6 bases and J gave up 6 bases; unmatched junction bases: 6. CDR1 and CDR2 (germline): SNHLY, FYNNEI. CDR3 loop: CASRDRGGREQYF. The CDR3 region has the DNA TGTGCCAGCAGGGACAGGGGAGGCCGCGAGCAGTACTTC.

The chain carries TRBV4-1 and TRBJ2-4; D remains ambiguous. V was clipped by 6 bases and J by 8 bases, with 17 bases between them. The CDR3 loop spans 14 amino acids. The germline CDR1 and CDR2 sequences are MGHRA and YSYEKL. The CDR3 loop reads CASSPPGSVDIQYF. The DNA for the CDR3 is TGCGCCAGCAGTCCTCCAGGAAGTGTGGACATTCAGTACTTC.

The chain couples TRBV11-1 to TRBJ1-1; TRBD1 agrees at 9 bases. Germline V gene data show CDR1 as SGHAT and CDR2 as FQDESV (reference sequence). The CDR3 runs 17 residues. V trimming: 4 bases; J trimming: 6 bases; junction bases outside the gene matches: 15. The CDR3 bases are TGTGCCAGCAGCTCCCGGGACAGGGAGTTTGAGCACGCTGAAGCTTTCTTT. It is translated as CASSSRDREFEHAEAFF.

This clone has just one count. V usage is TRBV19 and J usage is TRBJ2-5; 8 nucleotides align to TRBD1. J lost 4 bases, V lost 5 bases, and 6 bases had no gene match. The CDR3 has 14 amino acids. Germline V gene sequence: CDR1 LNHDA, CDR2 SQIVND (reference sequence). The CDR3 coding sequence is TGTGCCAGTAGTTCCCGGACAGGGCGAGAGACCCAGTACTTC. Translating gives CASSSRTGRETQYF.

The genes are TRBV28 and TRBJ1-1; D unclear. V was shortened by 5 bases and J by 7 bases, with 11 bases between the two germline ends. CDR1 is MDHEN, CDR2 SYDVKM, per germline. The CDR3 covers 12 residues. The CDR3 is CASSPSWFEAFF. As DNA, the CDR3 is TGTGCCAGCAGTCCGAGTTGGTTTGAAGCTTTCTTT.

The V call is TRBV5-8, the J call TRBJ2-3; TRBD1 matches 7 bases. V lost 4 bases to trimming and J lost 0 bases; unmatched junction nucleotides: 5. The CDR3 runs 15 residues. From germline, CDR1 is SGHTS and CDR2 YDEGEE. CDR3 DNA sequence: TGTGCCAGCAGCCTACGGGACAGTAGCACAGATACGCAGTATTTT. This encodes CASSLRDSSTDTQYF. Filled out from reference TRBV5-8 and TRBJ2-3, the complete variable domain reads EAGVTQSPTHLIKTRGQQATLRCSPISGHTSVYWYQQALGLGLQFLLWYDEGEERNRGNFPPRFSGRQFPNYSSELNVNALELEDSALYLCASSLRDSSTDTQYFGPGTRLTVL.

The V gene is TRBV4-2, the J gene TRBJ2-3; the match to TRBD1 covers 7 bases. Germline CDR1 is LGHNA and CDR2 is YNFKEQ. CDR3 length: 18 amino acids. The V gene end was trimmed by 0 bases and the J gene end by 2 bases; junction bases not matched to a gene: 11. Written as DNA, the CDR3 is TGTGCCAGCAGCCAAGATCAAGTAGGGACAGAAAACACAGATACGCAGTATTTT. Encoded protein: CASSQDQVGTENTDTQYF.

V is TRBV29-1 and J is TRBJ2-2, with 9 nucleotides matching TRBD1. In germline, CDR1 is SQVTM, CDR2 ANQGSEA. V shed 7 bases, J shed 7 bases, and the junction held 7 bases outside the gene matches. CDR3 length: 13 amino acids. The CDR3 protein is CSAYRGQGGELFF. The DNA for the CDR3 is TGCAGCGCATACAGGGGGCAGGGCGGGGAGCTGTTTTTT.

This clone was seen just once. The CDR3 DNA reads as TGTGCCAGCCTCAGTAGGAGGGACGGCGAGCAGTACTTC. This sequence encodes CASLSRRDGEQYF. The genes are TRBV6-5 and TRBJ2-7; perhaps TRBD2 as D (6 bases). The germline gives CDR1 MNHEY, CDR2 SVGAGI. The CDR3 spans 13 residues. Trimming took off 8 bases at V and 6 bases at J, with 17 bases between the two ends.

The chain joins TRBV4-1 to TRBJ2-1, with D perhaps matching TRBD2 (5 bases). CDR3 length equals 16 residues. The germline CDR1 and CDR2 sequences are MGHRA and YSYEKL. With 0 bases removed from V and 4 bases from J, the gap between germline ends came to 13 bases. The CDR3 spells CASSQEGARVYNEQFF. The CDR3 region has the DNA TGCGCCAGCAGCCAAGAGGGAGCGCGGGTGTACAATGAGCAGTTCTTC.

This sequence joins TRBV15 and TRBJ2-5; 8 bases line up with TRBD2. The V and J ends lost 4 bases and 2 bases, in that order; junction bases with no gene match: 6. This CDR3 has 15 amino acids. CDR1 is LNHNV, CDR2 YYDKDF, per germline (reference sequence). CDR3 amino acids: CATSTVTSGQETQYF. The DNA of the CDR3 is TGTGCCACCAGCACAGTCACTAGCGGTCAAGAGACCCAGTACTTC.

The chain employs TRBV15 and TRBJ2-3; no clear D gene. Germline V gene data show CDR1 as LNHNV and CDR2 as YYDKDF (reference sequence). Trimming stripped 0 bases from V and 5 bases from J, with 9 bases between. The length of the CDR3 is 14 residues. CDR3 bases: TGTGCCACCAGCAGAGAGCAACTACTAGATACGCAGTATTTT. This sequence encodes CATSREQLLDTQYF.

The V and J genes are TRBV5-6 and TRBJ2-3, with 7 bases lining up with TRBD1. The CDR3 runs 12 residues. Per the germline V gene, CDR1 is SGHDT and CDR2 is YYEEEE. Unmatched junction bases numbered 1, after V lost 0 bases and J lost 9 bases. The CDR3 DNA reads TGTGCCAGCAGCTTGGGAGGGGGCACGCAGTATTTT. Amino acids: CASSLGGGTQYF.

The V gene is TRBV19, the J gene TRBJ2-1; D uncertain. V shed 3 bases and J shed 2 bases, with 14 bases lying between them. Germline V gene sequence: CDR1 LNHDA, CDR2 SQIVND (reference sequence). This CDR3 comprises 16 residues. The CDR3 protein is CASSIVADTTYNEQFF. The CDR3 coding sequence is TGTGCCAGTAGTATCGTGGCCGATACCACCTACAATGAGCAGTTCTTC.

The rearrangement uses TRBV21-1 and TRBJ1-6; TRBD1, the D gene given by the table, was not confirmed from the DNA. TRBV21-1 represents a pseudogene. The CDR3 runs 16 residues. The DNA for the CDR3 is TGTGCCAGCAGCCTTAAGGCGACCGTCAGGGATTCACCCCTCCACTTT. Translation gives CASSLKATVRDSPLHF.

V usage is TRBV10-1 and J usage is TRBJ1-1; D not resolved. CDR1 and CDR2 (germline): WNHNN, SYGVQD (reference sequence). CDR3 size: 13 residues. V was trimmed by 5 bases and J by 0 bases, leaving 7 bases between them. CDR3 sequence reads: CASSFDMNTEAFF. In DNA form, the CDR3 reads TGCGCCAGCAGTTTCGACATGAACACTGAAGCTTTCTTT.